This T cell receptor beta chain was observed in a study of tumor-infiltrating lymphocytes in primary liver carcinoma. Study overall: The five patients, who were men and women, ranged in age from 30 to 69 years. The study obtained roughly 3.5 to 7.13 million productive TCRbeta reads per sample, similar across tissue types.

The CDR3 spans 15 residues. CDR1 is SGHAT, CDR2 FQNNGV, per germline. Co-extracted RNA and DNA came from about 19-30 mg of unsorted bulk tissue. Study conclusions and caveats: When set against blood, tumors had a significantly higher top-250-clone fraction (p = 0.039).

Total RNA (around 0.45 ug) served as template for TCR beta cDNA synthesis primed by a constant-region primer. A slightly modified ARM-PCR protocol with three nested multiplex PCR rounds produced these TCR beta libraries. Rounds one and two of PCR, each of 10 cycles, were primed with TRBV1-TRBV30 forward primers and a C-beta reverse primer. Each CDR3 protein gets one entry after TCRdb re-called the multiplex PCR reads with MiXCR. The sample holds about 99,000 distinct CDR3 sequences; about 70% are singletons and the top ten take 7.5% to 10%. Comments on this clonotype: Antigen: not known. At one end the junction does not follow the germline gene, possibly because of a read error.

This clonotype was obtained from a woman aged 55-70 years with primary liver carcinoma and hepatitis B virus infection. The sequenced sample was liver tumor tissue from sampling region 5. Stated subset: tumor region T5, tumor centre. This rearrangement joins TRBV11-2 to TRBJ2-2; tentative D call: TRBD2 (5 bases). The CDR3 loop reads CASSWMGSFTGELLF. DNA of the CDR3: TGTGCAAGCAGCTGGATGGGGTCCTTCACCGGGGAGCTGCTTTTT.